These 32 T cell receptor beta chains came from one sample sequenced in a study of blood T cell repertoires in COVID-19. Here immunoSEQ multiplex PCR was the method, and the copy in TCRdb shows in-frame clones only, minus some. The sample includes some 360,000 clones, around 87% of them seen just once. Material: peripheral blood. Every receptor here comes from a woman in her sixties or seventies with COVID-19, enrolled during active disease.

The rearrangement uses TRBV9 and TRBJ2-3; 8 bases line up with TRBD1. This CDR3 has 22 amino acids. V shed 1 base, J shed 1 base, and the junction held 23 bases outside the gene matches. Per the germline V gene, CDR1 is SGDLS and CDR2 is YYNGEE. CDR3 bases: TGTGCCAGCAGCGTAACCTATCTGGCAGGGGGCGTATCGTTACCAGGCACAGATACGCAGTATTTT. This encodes CASSVTYLAGGVSLPGTDTQYF.

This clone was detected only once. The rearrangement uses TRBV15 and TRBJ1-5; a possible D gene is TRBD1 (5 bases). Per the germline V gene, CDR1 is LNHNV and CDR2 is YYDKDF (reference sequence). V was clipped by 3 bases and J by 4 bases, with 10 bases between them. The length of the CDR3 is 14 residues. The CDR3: CATSRDTSNQPQHF. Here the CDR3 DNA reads TGTGCCACCAGCAGGGACACATCAAATCAGCCCCAGCATTTT.

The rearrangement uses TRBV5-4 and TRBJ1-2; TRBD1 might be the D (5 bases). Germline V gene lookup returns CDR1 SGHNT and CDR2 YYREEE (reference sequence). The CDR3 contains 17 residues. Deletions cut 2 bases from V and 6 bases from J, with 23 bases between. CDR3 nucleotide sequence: TGTGCCAGCAGCTTATTCTTCATGAGCGGGGGAATCGATGGCTACACCTTC. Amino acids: CASSLFFMSGGIDGYTF.

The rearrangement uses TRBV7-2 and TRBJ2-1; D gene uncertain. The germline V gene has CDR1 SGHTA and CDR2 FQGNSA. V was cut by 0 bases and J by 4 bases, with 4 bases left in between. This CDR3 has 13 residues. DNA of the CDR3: TGTGCCAGCAGCTTAGCGAGTTACAATGAGCAGTTCTTC. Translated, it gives CASSLASYNEQFF.

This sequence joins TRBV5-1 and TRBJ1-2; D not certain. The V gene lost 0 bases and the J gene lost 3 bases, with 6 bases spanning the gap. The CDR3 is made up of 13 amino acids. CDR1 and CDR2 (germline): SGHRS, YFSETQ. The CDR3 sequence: CASSLGNYYGYTF. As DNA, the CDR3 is TGCGCCAGCAGCTTGGGCAACTACTATGGCTACACCTTC.

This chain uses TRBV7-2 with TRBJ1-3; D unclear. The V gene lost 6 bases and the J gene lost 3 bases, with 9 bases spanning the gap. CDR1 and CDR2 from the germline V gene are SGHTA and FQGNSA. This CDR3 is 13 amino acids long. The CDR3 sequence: CASRVYDGNTIYF. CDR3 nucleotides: TGTGCCAGCAGGGTCTACGATGGAAACACCATATATTTT.

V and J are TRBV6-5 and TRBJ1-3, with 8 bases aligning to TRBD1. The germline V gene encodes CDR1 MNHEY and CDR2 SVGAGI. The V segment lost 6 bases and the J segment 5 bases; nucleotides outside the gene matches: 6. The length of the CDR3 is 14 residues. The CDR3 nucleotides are TGTGCCAGCAGCCCCGACAGGGGAAGAAACACCATATATTTT. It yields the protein CASSPDRGRNTIYF.

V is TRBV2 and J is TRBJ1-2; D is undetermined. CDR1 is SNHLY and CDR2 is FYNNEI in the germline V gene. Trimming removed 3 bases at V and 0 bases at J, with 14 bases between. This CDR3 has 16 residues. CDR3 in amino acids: CASSEAGLPSNYGYTF. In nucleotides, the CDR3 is TGTGCCAGCAGTGAGGCAGGCCTACCCTCTAACTATGGCTACACCTTC.

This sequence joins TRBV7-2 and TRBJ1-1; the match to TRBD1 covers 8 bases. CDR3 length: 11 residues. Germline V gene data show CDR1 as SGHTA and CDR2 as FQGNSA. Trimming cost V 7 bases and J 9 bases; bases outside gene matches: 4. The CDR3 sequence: CASTTGVKAFF. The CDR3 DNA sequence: TGTGCCAGCACGACAGGGGTTAAAGCTTTCTTT.

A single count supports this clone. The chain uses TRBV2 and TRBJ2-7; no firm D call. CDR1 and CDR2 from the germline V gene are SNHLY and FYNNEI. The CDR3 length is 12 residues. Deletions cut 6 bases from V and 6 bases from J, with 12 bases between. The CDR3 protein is CASSTLASEQYF. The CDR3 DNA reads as TGTGCCAGCAGCACGCTTGCCAGCGAGCAGTACTTC.

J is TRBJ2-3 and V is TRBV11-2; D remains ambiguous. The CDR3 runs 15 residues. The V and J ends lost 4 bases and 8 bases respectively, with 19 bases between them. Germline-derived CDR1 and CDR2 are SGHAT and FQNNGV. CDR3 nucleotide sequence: TGTGCCAGCAGCTCCCCACAGACCGTACGTGGTACGCAGTATTTT. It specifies CASSSPQTVRGTQYF.

This chain's CDR3 is CASSKGVGNQPQHF. CDR3 nucleotide sequence: TGTGCCAGTAGTAAGGGGGTCGGCAATCAGCCCCAGCATTTT. J is TRBJ1-5 and V is TRBV19; TRBD1 might be the D (6 bases). The CDR3 is 14 amino acids. Germline loops: CDR1 LNHDA, CDR2 SQIVND (reference sequence). Trimming removed 4 bases from V and 2 bases from J, with 9 bases in between.

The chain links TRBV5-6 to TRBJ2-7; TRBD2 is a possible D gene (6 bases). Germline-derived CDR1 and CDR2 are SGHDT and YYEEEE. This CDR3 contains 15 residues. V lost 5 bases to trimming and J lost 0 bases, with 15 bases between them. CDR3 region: CASRAIRERSYEQYF. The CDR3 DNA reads TGTGCCAGCAGAGCCATCCGGGAGCGCTCCTACGAGCAGTACTTC. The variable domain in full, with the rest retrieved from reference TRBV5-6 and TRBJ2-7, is DAGVTQSPTHLIKTRGQQVTLRCSPKSGHDTVSWYQQALGQGPQFIFQYYEEEERQRGNFPDRFSGHQFPNYSSELNVNALLLGDSALYLCASRAIRERSYEQYFGPGTRLTVT.

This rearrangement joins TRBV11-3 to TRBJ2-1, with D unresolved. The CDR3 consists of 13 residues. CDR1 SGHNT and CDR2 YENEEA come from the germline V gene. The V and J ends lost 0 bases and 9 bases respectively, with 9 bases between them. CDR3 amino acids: CASSLDQASEQFF. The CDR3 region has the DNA TGTGCCAGCAGCTTAGATCAGGCTTCTGAGCAGTTCTTC.

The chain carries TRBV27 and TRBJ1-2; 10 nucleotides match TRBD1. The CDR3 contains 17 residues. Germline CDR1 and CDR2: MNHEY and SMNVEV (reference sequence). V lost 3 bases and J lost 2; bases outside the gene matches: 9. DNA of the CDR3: TGTGCCAGCAGTTTTTCACGCGGACAGGGGGGAAACTATGGCTACACCTTC. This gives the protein CASSFSRGQGGNYGYTF.

The CDR3 is CASRGQYTGELFF. The CDR3 DNA sequence: TGTGCCAGCAGGGGACAGTACACCGGGGAGCTGTTTTTT. This sequence joins TRBV12-3 or TRBV12-4 and TRBJ2-2; 7 nucleotides match TRBD1. CDR3 length equals 13 residues. Unmatched junction bases numbered 1, after V lost 6 bases and J lost 3 bases.

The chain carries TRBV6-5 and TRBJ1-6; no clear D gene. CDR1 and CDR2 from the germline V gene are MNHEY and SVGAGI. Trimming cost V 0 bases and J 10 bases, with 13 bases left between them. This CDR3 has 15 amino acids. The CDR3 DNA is TGTGCCAGCAGTTACTCGGTCACTGCTTGGTCACCCCTCCACTTT. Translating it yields CASSYSVTAWSPLHF.

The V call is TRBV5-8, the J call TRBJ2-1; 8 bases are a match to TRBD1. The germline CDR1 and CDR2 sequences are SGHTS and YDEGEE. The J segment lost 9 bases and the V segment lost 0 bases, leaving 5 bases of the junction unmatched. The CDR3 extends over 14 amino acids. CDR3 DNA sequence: TGTGCCAGCAGCTTGGGGGACAGGCGTCTTGAGCAGTTCTTC. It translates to CASSLGDRRLEQFF.

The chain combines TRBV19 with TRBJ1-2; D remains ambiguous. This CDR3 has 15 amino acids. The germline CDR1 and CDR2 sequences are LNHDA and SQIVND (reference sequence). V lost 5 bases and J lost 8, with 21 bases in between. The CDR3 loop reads CASSPPRTPEDGYTF. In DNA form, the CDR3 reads TGTGCCAGTAGTCCCCCCCGGACGCCGGAGGACGGCTACACCTTC. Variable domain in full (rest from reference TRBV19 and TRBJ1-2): DGGITQSPKYLFRKEGQNVTLSCEQNLNHDAMYWYRQDPGQGLRLIYYSQIVNDFQKGDIAEGYSVSREKKESFPLTVTSAQKNPTAFYLCASSPPRTPEDGYTFGSGTRLTVV.

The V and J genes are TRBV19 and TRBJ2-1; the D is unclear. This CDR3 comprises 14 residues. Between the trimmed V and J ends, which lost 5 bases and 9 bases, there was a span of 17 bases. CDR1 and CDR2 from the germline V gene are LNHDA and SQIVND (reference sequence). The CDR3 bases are TGTGCCAGTAGTGAAACCGGCTCGCCGGGTGAGCAGTTCTTC. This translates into CASSETGSPGEQFF.

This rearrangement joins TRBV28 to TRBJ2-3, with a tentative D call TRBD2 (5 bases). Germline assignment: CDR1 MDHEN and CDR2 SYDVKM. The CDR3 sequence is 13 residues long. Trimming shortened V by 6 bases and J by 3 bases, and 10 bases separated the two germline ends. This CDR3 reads CASRADWTDTQYF. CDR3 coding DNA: TGTGCCAGCAGGGCGGACTGGACAGATACGCAGTATTTT.

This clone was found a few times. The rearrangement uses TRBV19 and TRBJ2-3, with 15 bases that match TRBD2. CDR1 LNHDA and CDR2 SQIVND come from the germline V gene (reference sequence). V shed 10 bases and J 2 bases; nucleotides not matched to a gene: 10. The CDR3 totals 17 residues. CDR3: CATSGLAGGPDTDTQYF. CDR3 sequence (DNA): TGTGCCACCTCGGGACTAGCGGGGGGCCCGGACACAGATACGCAGTATTTT.

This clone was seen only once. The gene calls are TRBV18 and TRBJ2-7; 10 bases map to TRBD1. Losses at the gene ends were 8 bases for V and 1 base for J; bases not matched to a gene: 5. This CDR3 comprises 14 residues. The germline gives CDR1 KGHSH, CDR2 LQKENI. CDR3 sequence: CASRTGGESYEQYF. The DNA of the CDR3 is TGTGCCAGCAGGACAGGGGGGGAATCCTACGAGCAGTACTTC. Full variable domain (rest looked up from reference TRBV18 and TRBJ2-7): NAGVMQNPRHLVRRRGQEARLRCSPMKGHSHVYWYRQLPEEGLKFMVYLQKENIIDESGMPKERFSAEFPKEGPSILRIQQVVRGDSAAYFCASRTGGESYEQYFGPGTRLTVT.

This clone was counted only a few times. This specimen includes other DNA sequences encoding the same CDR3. CDR3 region: CATSRDRNYGYTF. The CDR3 nucleotides read TGTGCCACCAGCAGAGACAGGAACTATGGCTACACCTTC. The genes are TRBV15 and TRBJ1-2, with D unclear. V lost 0 bases, J lost 2 bases, and 4 bases lay in between. The CDR3 totals 13 residues. The V gene's germline CDR1 is LNHNV and CDR2 YYDKDF (reference sequence). Based on the CDR3 plus reference TRBV15 and TRBJ1-2, the full variable domain is DAMVIQNPRYQVTQFGKPVTLSCSQTLNHNVMYWYQQKSSQAPKLLFHYYDKDFNNEADTPDNFQSRRPNTSFCFLDIRSPGLGDTAMYLCATSRDRNYGYTFGSGTRLTVV.

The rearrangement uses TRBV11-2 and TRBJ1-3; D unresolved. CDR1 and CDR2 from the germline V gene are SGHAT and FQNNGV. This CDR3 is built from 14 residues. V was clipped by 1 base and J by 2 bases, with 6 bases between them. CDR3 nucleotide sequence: TGTGCCAGCAGCTTAGGAGGGACTGGAAACACCATATATTTT. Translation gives CASSLGGTGNTIYF.

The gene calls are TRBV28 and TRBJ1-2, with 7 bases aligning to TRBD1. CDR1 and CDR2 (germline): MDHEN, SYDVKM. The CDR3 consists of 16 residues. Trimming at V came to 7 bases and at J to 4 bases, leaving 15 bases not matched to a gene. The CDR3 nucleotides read TGTGCCAGCACCGATAATACAGGGGACGCCTTCTATGGCTACACCTTC. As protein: CASTDNTGDAFYGYTF.

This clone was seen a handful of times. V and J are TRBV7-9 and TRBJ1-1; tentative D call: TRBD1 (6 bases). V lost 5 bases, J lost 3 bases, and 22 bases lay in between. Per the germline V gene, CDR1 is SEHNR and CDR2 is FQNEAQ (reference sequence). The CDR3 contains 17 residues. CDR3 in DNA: TGTGCCAGCAGCGAAACGACAGGTACCAGGCCACACACTGAAGCTTTCTTT. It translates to CASSETTGTRPHTEAFF.

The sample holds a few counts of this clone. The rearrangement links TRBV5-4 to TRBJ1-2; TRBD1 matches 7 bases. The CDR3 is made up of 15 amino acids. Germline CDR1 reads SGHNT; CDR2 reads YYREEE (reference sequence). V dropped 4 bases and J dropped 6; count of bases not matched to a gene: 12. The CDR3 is CASSMGRDRHNGYTF. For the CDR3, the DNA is TGTGCCAGCAGCATGGGACGGGACAGACACAATGGCTACACCTTC.

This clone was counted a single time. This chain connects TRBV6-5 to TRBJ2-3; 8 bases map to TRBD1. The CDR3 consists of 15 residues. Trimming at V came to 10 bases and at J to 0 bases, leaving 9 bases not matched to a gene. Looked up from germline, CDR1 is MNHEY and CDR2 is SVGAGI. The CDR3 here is CATFDRGTSTDTQYF. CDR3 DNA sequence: TGTGCCACCTTCGACAGGGGAACTAGCACAGATACGCAGTATTTT.

This CDR3 is CASSLYRGSYNEQFF. The CDR3 bases are TGTGCCAGCAGCTTATATAGGGGCTCCTACAATGAGCAGTTCTTC. The rearrangement uses TRBV7-3 and TRBJ2-1; D may be TRBD1 (5 bases). CDR1 is SGHTA and CDR2 is FQGTGA in the germline V gene. The CDR3 is 15 amino acids. V lost 2 bases, J lost 0 bases, and 8 bases lay in between.

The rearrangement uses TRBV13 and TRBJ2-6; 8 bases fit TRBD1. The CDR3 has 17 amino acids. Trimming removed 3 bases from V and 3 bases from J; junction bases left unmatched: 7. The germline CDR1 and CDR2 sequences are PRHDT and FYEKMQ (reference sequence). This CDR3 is CASSLRTGSYGANVLTF. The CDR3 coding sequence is TGTGCCAGCAGCTTGAGGACAGGGTCGTATGGGGCCAACGTCCTGACTTTC.

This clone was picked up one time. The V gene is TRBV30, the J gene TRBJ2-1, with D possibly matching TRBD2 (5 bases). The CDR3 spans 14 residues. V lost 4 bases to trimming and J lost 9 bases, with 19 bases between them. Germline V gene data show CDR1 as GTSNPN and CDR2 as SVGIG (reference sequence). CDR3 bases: TGTGCCTGGAATATCGGGCTAGCAGGTGCTGAGCAGTTCTTC. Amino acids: CAWNIGLAGAEQFF.